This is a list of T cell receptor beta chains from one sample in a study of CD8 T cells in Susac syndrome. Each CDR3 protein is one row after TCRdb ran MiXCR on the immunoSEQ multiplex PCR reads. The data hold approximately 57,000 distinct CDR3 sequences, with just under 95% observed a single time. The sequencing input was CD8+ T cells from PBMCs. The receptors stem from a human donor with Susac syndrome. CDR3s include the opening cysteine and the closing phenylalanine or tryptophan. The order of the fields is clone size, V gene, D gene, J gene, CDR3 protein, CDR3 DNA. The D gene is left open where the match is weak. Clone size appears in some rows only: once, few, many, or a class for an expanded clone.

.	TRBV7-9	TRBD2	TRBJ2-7	CASSPPRSGVGDEQYF	TGTGCCAGCAGCCCACCCCGAAGCGGGGTAGGGGACGAGCAGTACTTC
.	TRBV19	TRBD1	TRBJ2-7	CASSPFTDRGGEQYF	TGTGCCAGTAGTCCATTCACAGACAGGGGGGGCGAGCAGTACTTC
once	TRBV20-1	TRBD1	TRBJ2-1	CSARDGQGYNEQFF	TGCAGTGCTAGAGATGGACAGGGCTACAATGAGCAGTTCTTC
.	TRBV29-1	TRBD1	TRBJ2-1	CSAQGADSYNEQFF	TGCAGCGCACAGGGGGCCGACTCCTACAATGAGCAGTTCTTC
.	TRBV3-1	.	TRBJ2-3	CASSTGSTDTQYF	TGTGCCAGCAGTACAGGGAGCACAGATACGCAGTATTTT
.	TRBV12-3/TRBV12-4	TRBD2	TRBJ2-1	CASSSTSGGEQFF	TGTGCCAGCAGTTCGACTAGCGGGGGGGAGCAGTTCTTC
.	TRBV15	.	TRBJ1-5	CATSRDWIGNQPQHF	TGTGCCACCAGCAGAGATTGGATAGGGAATCAGCCCCAGCATTTT
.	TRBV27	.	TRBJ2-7	CASSPDMDEQYF	TGTGCCAGCAGCCCTGACATGGACGAGCAGTACTTC
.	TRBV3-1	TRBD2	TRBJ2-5	CASSFHSGVQETQYF	TGTGCCAGCAGCTTCCATAGCGGGGTCCAAGAGACCCAGTACTTC
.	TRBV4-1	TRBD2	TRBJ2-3	CASSHLGGTSEDTQYF	TGCGCCAGCAGCCACCTAGGGGGGACTAGCGAAGATACGCAGTATTTT
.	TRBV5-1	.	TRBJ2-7	CASSLAGISYEQYF	TGCGCCAGCAGCTTGGCCGGGATTTCCTACGAGCAGTACTTC
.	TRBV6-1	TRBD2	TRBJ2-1	CASSDLAGTGYNEQFF	TGTGCCAGCAGTGATTTAGCGGGGACTGGCTACAATGAGCAGTTCTTC
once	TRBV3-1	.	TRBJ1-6	CASSQGWTAPLHF	TGTGCCAGCAGCCAGGGATGGACAGCACCCCTCCACTTT
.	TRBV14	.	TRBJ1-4	CASSQFQGLEKLFF	TGTGCCAGCAGCCAGTTCCAGGGTCTGGAAAAACTGTTTTTT
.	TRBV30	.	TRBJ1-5	CAWSVPGNQPQHF	TGTGCCTGGAGTGTACCTGGGAATCAGCCCCAGCATTTT
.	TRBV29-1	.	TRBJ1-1	CSVEEGGLNTEAFF	TGCAGCGTTGAAGAAGGGGGGCTGAACACTGAAGCTTTCTTT
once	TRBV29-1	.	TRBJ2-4	CSVEGREGWIQYF	TGCAGCGTTGAAGGTCGAGAGGGGTGGATTCAGTACTTC
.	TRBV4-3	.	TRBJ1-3	CASSLSSSGNTIYF	TGCGCCAGCAGCCTCTCAAGCTCTGGAAACACCATATATTTT
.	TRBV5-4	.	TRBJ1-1	CAIKEYGISNTEAFF	TGTGCCATCAAAGAATACGGGATTTCGAACACTGAAGCTTTCTTT
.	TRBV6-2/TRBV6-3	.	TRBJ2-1	CASSYLRRGGEQFF	TGTGCCAGCAGTTACCTCCGCAGGGGAGGTGAGCAGTTCTTC
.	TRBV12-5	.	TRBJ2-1	CASTQYNEQFF	TGTGCTAGTACACAGTACAATGAGCAGTTCTTC
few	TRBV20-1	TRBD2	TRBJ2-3	CSARVAGGAYRRGTDTQYF	TGCAGTGCTAGAGTAGCGGGGGGTGCTTACCGACGGGGTACAGATACGCAGTATTTT
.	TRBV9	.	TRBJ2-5	CASSADEETQYF	TGTGCCAGCAGCGCGGATGAAGAGACCCAGTACTTC
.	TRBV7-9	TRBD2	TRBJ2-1	CASSLGGGTYNEQFF	TGTGCCAGCAGCTTAGGCGGGGGAACCTACAATGAGCAGTTCTTC
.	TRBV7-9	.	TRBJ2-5	CASSLLAESGETQYF	TGTGCCAGCAGCTTACTTGCCGAATCGGGAGAGACCCAGTACTTC
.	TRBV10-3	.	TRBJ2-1	CAISEQTLSSYNEQFF	TGTGCCATCAGTGAACAGACCTTAAGCTCCTACAATGAGCAGTTCTTC
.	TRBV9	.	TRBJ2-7	CASSVDQGSYEQYF	TGTGCCAGCAGCGTAGACCAGGGCTCCTACGAGCAGTACTTC
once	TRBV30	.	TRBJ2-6	CAWSVPAGSPGSGANVLTF	TGTGCCTGGAGTGTACCCGCCGGCAGCCCTGGGTCTGGGGCCAACGTCCTGACTTTC
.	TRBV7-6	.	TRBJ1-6	CASSQDSRSSYNSPLHF	TGTGCCAGCAGCCAGGACAGCAGGAGCTCCTATAATTCACCCCTCCACTTT
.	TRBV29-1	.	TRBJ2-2	CSVVGLEAGELFF	TGCAGCGTTGTGGGCTTAGAGGCCGGGGAGCTGTTTTTT
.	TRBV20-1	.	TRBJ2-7	CSARDRRSSYEQYF	TGCAGTGCTCGTGACAGGAGGAGCTCCTACGAGCAGTACTTC
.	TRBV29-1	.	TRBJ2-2	CSLKTSNTGELFF	TGCAGCTTGAAGACGTCGAACACCGGGGAGCTGTTTTTT
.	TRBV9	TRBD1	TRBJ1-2	CASSGLGTESNYGYTF	TGTGCCAGCAGCGGCCTAGGGACAGAAAGTAACTATGGCTACACCTTC
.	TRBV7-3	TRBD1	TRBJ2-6	CASSLSGGSGANVLTF	TGTGCCAGCAGCTTGTCAGGGGGCTCCGGGGCCAACGTCCTGACTTTC
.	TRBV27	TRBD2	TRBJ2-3	CASSLGTTYTDTQYF	TGTGCCAGCAGTTTGGGGACTACCTACACAGATACGCAGTATTTT
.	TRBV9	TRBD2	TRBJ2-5	CASSPREGARETQYF	TGTGCCAGCAGCCCGCGGGAGGGGGCGAGAGAGACCCAGTACTTC
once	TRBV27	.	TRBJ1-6	CASTADPWYNSPLHF	TGTGCCAGCACCGCCGACCCCTGGTATAATTCACCCCTCCACTTT
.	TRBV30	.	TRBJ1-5	CAWSTGPPSNQPQHF	TGTGCCTGGAGTACCGGCCCACCTAGCAATCAGCCCCAGCATTTT
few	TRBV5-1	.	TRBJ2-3	CASSLEGAGTDTQYF	TGCGCCAGCAGCTTGGAGGGCGCAGGCACAGATACGCAGTATTTT
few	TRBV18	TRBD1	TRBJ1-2	CASSPGQGSYGYTF	TGTGCCAGCTCACCCGGACAGGGATCCTATGGCTACACCTTC
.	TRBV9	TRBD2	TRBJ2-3	CASSVVTSQDTQYF	TGTGCCAGCAGCGTAGTGACTAGCCAAGATACGCAGTATTTT
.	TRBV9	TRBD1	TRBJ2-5	CASSGGQQETQYF	TGTGCCAGCAGCGGGGGACAGCAAGAGACCCAGTACTTC
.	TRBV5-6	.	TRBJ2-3	CASSGHTDTQYF	TGTGCCAGCAGCGGACACACAGATACGCAGTATTTT
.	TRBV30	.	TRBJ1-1	CAWSVGPDEAFF	TGTGCCTGGAGTGTCGGACCAGACGAAGCTTTCTTT
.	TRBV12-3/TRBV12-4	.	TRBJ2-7	CASSFNNHYEQYF	TGTGCCAGCAGTTTTAATAACCACTACGAGCAGTACTTC
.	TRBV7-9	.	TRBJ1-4	CASSLVPNEKLFF	TGTGCCAGCAGCTTAGTGCCTAATGAAAAACTGTTTTTT
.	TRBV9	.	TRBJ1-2	CASSIEGGNYGYTF	TGTGCCAGCAGCATAGAGGGCGGGAATTATGGCTACACCTTC
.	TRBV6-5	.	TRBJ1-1	CASSPGQGWTEAFF	TGTGCCAGCAGCCCTGGGCAGGGTTGGACTGAAGCTTTCTTT
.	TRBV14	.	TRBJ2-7	CASSRTGTYEQYF	TGTGCCAGCAGCCGAACAGGGACCTACGAGCAGTACTTC
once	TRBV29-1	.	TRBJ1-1	CSALVEGNTEAFF	TGCAGCGCTCTAGTGGAGGGGAACACTGAAGCTTTCTTT
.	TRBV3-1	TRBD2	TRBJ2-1	CASSQDVFAGESYNEQFF	TGTGCCAGCAGCCAAGACGTATTCGCGGGGGAAAGTTACAATGAGCAGTTCTTC
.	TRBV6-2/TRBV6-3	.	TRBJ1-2	CASSPYTGGGYTF	TGTGCCAGCAGCCCCTATACGGGGGGCGGCTACACCTTC
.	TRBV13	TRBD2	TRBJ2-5	CASSPRTSGVGETQYF	TGTGCCAGCAGCCCCCGGACTAGCGGGGTTGGGGAGACCCAGTACTTC
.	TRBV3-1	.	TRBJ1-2	CASSHEQGNYGYTF	TGTGCCAGCAGCCACGAACAGGGCAACTATGGCTACACCTTC
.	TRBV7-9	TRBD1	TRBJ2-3	CASSERQGSTDTQYF	TGTGCCAGCAGCGAGCGACAGGGAAGCACAGATACGCAGTATTTT
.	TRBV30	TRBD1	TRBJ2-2	CAWRGQGLNGELFF	TGTGCCTGGAGGGGACAGGGTTTGAACGGGGAGCTGTTTTTT
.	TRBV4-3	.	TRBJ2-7	CASSQDRGTGAYEQYF	TGCGCCAGCAGCCAAGATCGAGGAACAGGCGCCTACGAGCAGTACTTC
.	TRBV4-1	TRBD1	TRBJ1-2	CASSQLRTGRYGYTF	TGCGCCAGCAGCCAACTAAGGACAGGGAGGTATGGCTACACCTTC